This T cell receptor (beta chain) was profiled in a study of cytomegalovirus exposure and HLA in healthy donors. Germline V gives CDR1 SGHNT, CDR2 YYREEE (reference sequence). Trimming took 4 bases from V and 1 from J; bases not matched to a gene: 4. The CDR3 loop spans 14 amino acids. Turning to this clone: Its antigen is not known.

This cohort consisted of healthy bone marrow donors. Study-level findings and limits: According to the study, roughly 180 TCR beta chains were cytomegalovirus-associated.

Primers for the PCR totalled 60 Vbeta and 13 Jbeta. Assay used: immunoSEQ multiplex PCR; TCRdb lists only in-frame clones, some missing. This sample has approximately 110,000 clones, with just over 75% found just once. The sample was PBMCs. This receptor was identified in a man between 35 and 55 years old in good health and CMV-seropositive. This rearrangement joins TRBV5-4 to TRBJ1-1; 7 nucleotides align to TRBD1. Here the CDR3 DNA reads TGTGCCAGCAGCCCTCGACAGGGGAACACTGAAGCTTTCTTT. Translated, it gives CASSPRQGNTEAFF.